This T cell receptor (beta chain) comes out of a study of beta chain features in type 1 diabetes. Study overall: The examined sorted cells totaled 107,917,701 across samples. General observations from the study: Type 1 diabetes patients showed fewer insertions and more deletions at VDJ junctions. Within each of all four CD4+ subsets, Type 1 diabetes patients had TCRB CDR3s that were moderately but significantly shorter.

Sequenced material consisted of expressed TCRB transcripts (all of the isolated RNA was reverse transcribed). Each sample of naive, central memory or regulatory T cells had, on average, approximately 3.5 million reads. Only in-frame clones appear in the TCRdb table, and some are missing; sequencing was by immunoSEQ multiplex PCR. The sample shows about 68,000 clones, 45% to 50% of them seen only once. Remarks on this clone: Its cognate antigen is unknown.

This CDR3 comprises 13 residues. CDR1 and CDR2 (germline): LNHNV, YYDKDF (reference sequence). Trimming cost V 1 base and J 3 bases, with 4 bases left between them. The material sequenced was central memory CD4+ T cells from blood. The V gene is TRBV15, the J gene TRBJ2-1, with D hard to call. The receptor was derived from a man aged 25-40 years with type 1 diabetes. CDR3 sequence reads: CATSRALYNEQFF. CDR3 nucleotides: TGTGCCACCAGCAGAGCCCTCTACAATGAGCAGTTCTTC.